Sequencing of this T cell receptor beta chain was carried out in a study of identical twins. MiXCR was run by TCRdb on the 5' RACE reads, yielding one entry per CDR3 protein. Here the sample spans fewer than 800,000 distinct CDR3 sequences, under 8.5% being singletons. This clonotype was counted at least ten times. J was trimmed by 8 bases and V by 6 bases; bases with no gene match: 4. Germline V lookup: CDR1 MNHEY, CDR2 SVGAGI. The CDR3 contains 12 residues. These data were also reused for a study on yellow fever vaccine responses in identical twins.

The chain combines TRBV6-5 with TRBJ2-1; 7 positions agree with TRBD1. The sample was PBMCs. The receptor's source is a woman younger than 35 in good health. CDR3 nucleotide sequence: TGTGCCAGCAGCACCGGGACAGATGAGCAGTTCTTC. Protein sequence: CASSTGTDEQFF.